What follows describes a single T cell receptor beta chain. Its cognate antigen is unknown. Time point denoted: 4-8 weeks after completion of therapy. This sample is part of a study of T cell therapy after organ transplantation. Assay used: immunoSEQ multiplex PCR; TCRdb lists only in-frame clones, some missing. The sample consists of about 18,000 clones, about four fifths of them appearing once. The origin of this receptor is a human patient who had received a solid organ transplant and had CMV disease. Some T cells may have originated in the graft donor. The sample in question was CD8+ T cells from blood, obtained after autologous CMV-specific T cell therapy.

The CDR3 bases are TGTGCCAGCAGCGTAGAGGTCAGGACGAACACTGAAGCTTTCTTT. It codes for CASSVEVRTNTEAFF. The chain uses TRBV9 and TRBJ1-1; D call uncertain. Between the trimmed V and J ends, which lost 0 bases and 1 base, there was a span of 10 bases. This CDR3 contains 15 residues. The germline gives CDR1 SGDLS, CDR2 YYNGEE. The full variable domain, completed using reference TRBV9 and TRBJ1-1, is DSGVTQTPKHLITATGQRVTLRCSPRSGDLSVYWYQQSLDQGLQFLIQYYNGEERAKGNILERFSAQQFPDLHSELNLSSLELGDSALYFCASSVEVRTNTEAFFGQGTRLTVV.